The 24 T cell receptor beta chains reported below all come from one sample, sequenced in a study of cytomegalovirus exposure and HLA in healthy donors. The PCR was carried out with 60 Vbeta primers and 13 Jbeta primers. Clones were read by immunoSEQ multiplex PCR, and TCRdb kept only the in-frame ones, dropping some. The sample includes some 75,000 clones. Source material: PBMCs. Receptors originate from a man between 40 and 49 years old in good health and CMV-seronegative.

The CDR3 loop reads CASSLVRGGADTQYF. The CDR3 DNA reads as TGTGCCAGCAGCTTAGTTAGGGGGGGGGCAGATACGCAGTATTTT. The chain couples TRBV13 to TRBJ2-3, with a tentative D call TRBD2 (7 bases). The CDR3 totals 15 residues. Deletions cut 1 base from V and 4 bases from J, with 12 bases between. Per the germline V gene, CDR1 is PRHDT and CDR2 is FYEKMQ (reference sequence).

This CDR3 is CAWNLGGAYEQYF. For the CDR3, the DNA is TGTGCCTGGAATCTTGGGGGCGCCTACGAGCAGTACTTC. The chain is built from TRBV30 and TRBJ2-7; D possibly corresponds to TRBD1 (6 bases). Trimming shortened V by 4 bases and J by 2 bases, and 12 bases separated the two germline ends. Germline CDR1 is GTSNPN and CDR2 is SVGIG (reference sequence). CDR3 size: 13 residues.

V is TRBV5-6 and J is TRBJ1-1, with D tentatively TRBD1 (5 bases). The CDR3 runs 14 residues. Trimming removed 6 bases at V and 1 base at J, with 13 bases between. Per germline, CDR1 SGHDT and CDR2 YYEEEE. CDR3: CASTSRGWNTEAFF. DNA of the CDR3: TGTGCCAGCACCTCTCGGGGGTGGAACACTGAAGCTTTCTTT.

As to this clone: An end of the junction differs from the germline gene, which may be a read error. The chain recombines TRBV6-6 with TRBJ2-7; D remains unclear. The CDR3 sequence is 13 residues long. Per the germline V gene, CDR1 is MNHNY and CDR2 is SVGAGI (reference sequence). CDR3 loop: CAGSYSGDYEQYF. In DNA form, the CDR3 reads TGTGCCGGCAGTTACTCAGGAGACTACGAGCAGTACTTC.

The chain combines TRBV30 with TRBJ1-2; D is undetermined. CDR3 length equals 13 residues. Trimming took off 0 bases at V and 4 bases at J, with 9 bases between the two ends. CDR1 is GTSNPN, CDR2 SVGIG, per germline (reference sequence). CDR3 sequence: CAWSVPKAYGYTF. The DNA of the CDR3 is TGTGCCTGGAGTGTACCAAAAGCCTATGGCTACACCTTC.

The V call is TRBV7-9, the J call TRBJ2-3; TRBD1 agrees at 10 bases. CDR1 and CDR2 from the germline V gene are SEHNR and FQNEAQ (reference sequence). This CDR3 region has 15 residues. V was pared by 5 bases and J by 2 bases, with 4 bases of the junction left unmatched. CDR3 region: CASSTGQGVTDTQYF. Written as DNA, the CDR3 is TGTGCCAGCAGCACCGGACAGGGGGTCACAGATACGCAGTATTTT.

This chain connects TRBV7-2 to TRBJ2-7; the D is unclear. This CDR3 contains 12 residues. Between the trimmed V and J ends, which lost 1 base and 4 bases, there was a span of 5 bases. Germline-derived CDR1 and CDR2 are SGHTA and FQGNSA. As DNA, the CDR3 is TGTGCCAGCAGCTTAGTGTCTTACGAGCAGTACTTC. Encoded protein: CASSLVSYEQYF.

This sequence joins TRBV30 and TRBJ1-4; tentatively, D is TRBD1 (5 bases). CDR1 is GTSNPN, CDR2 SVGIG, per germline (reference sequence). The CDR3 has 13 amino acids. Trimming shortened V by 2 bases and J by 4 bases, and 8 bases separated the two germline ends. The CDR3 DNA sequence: TGTGCCTGGAGTATTGGACATAATGAAAAACTGTTTTTT. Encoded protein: CAWSIGHNEKLFF. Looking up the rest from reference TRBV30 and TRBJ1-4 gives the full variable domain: SQTIHQWPATLVQPVGSPLSLECTVEGTSNPNLYWYRQAAGRGLQLLFYSVGIGQISSEVPQNLSASRPQDRQFILSSKKLLLSDSGFYLCAWSIGHNEKLFFGSGTQLSVL.

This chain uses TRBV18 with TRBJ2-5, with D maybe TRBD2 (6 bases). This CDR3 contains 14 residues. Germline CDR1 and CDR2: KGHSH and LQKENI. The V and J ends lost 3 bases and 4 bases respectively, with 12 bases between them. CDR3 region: CASSPPAGLETQYF. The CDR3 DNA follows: TGTGCCAGCTCACCCCCGGCGGGATTAGAGACCCAGTACTTC.

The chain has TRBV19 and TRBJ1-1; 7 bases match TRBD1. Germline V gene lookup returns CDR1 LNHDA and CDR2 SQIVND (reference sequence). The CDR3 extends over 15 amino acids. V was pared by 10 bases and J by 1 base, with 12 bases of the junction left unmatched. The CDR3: CATTKRGRGNTEAFF. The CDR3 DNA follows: TGTGCCACCACAAAAAGGGGGCGAGGGAACACTGAAGCTTTCTTT.

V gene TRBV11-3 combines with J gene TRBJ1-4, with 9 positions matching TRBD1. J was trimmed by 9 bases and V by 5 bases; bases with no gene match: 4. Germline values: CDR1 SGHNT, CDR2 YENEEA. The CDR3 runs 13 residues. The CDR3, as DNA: TGTGCCAGCAGCCGGGACAGGGTCAAAAAACTGTTTTTT. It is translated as CASSRDRVKKLFF.

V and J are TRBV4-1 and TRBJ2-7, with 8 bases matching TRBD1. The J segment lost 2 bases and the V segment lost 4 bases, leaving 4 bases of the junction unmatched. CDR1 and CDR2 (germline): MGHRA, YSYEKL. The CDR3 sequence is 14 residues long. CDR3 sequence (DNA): TGCGCCAGCAGCCGATTACAGGGGGCCTACGAGCAGTACTTC. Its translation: CASSRLQGAYEQYF.

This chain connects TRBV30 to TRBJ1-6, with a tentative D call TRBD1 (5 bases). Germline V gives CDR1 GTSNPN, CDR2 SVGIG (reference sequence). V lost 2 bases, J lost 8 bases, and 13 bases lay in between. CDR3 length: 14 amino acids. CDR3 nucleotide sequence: TGTGCCTGGAGTTGGGACTCGAGGGATTCACCCCTCCACTTT. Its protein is CAWSWDSRDSPLHF.

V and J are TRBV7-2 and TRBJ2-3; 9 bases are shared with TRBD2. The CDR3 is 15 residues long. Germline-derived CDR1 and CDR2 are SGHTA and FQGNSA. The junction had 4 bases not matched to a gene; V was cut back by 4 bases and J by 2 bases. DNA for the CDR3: TGTGCCAGCAGCTCAGCGGGGGGTTCCACAGATACGCAGTATTTT. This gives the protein CASSSAGGSTDTQYF.

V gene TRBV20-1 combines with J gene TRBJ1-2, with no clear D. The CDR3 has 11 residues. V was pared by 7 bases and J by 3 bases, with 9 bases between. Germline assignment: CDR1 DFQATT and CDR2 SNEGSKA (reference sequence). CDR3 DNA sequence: TGCAGTGTCGATCAGGACTATGGCTACACCTTC. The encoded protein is CSVDQDYGYTF.

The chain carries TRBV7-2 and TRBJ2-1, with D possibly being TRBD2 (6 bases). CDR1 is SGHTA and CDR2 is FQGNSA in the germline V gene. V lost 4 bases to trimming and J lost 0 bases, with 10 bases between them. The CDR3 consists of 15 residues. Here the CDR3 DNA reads TGTGCCAGCAGCTCCCGGGACTTCTCCTACAATGAGCAGTTCTTC. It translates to CASSSRDFSYNEQFF.

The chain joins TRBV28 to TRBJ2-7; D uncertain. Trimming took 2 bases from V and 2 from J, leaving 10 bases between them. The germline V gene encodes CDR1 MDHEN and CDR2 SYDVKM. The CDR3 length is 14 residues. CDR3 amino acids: CASSLQHRTYEQYF. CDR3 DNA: TGTGCCAGCAGTTTACAGCACAGAACCTACGAGCAGTACTTC.

The CDR3 nucleotides are TGTGCCTGGAGTACCGACAGGCCCTATGGCTACACCTTC. It yields the protein CAWSTDRPYGYTF. V is TRBV30 and J is TRBJ1-2, with D maybe TRBD1 (6 bases). The CDR3 runs to 13 residues. V lost 2 bases, J lost 4 bases, and 11 bases lay in between. Per the germline V gene, CDR1 is GTSNPN and CDR2 is SVGIG (reference sequence).

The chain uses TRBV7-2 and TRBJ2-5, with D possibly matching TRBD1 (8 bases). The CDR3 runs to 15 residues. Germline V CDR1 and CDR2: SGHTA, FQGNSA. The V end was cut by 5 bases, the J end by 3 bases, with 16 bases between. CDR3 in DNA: TGTGCCAGCAGCCCCCGGACAGGGAGGGAAGAGACCCAGTACTTC. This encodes CASSPRTGREETQYF. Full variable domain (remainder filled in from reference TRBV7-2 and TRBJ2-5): GAGVSQSPSNKVTEKGKDVELRCDPISGHTALYWYRQSLGQGLEFLIYFQGNSAPDKSGLPSDRFSAERTGGSVSTLTIQRTQQEDSAVYLCASSPRTGREETQYFGPGTRLLVL.

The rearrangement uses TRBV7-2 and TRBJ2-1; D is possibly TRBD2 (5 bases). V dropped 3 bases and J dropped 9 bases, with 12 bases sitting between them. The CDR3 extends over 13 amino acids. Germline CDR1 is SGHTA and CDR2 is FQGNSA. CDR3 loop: CASSLGWAGEQFF. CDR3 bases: TGTGCCAGCAGCTTGGGGTGGGCGGGTGAGCAGTTCTTC. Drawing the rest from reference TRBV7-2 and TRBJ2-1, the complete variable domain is GAGVSQSPSNKVTEKGKDVELRCDPISGHTALYWYRQSLGQGLEFLIYFQGNSAPDKSGLPSDRFSAERTGGSVSTLTIQRTQQEDSAVYLCASSLGWAGEQFFGPGTRLTVL.

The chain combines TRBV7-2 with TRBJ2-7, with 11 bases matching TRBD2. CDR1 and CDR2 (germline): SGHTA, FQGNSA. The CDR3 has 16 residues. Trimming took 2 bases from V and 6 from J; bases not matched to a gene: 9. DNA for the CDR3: TGTGCCAGCAGCTTAACCCCCGCACTAGCGGGAGTCGAGCAGTACTTC. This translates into CASSLTPALAGVEQYF.

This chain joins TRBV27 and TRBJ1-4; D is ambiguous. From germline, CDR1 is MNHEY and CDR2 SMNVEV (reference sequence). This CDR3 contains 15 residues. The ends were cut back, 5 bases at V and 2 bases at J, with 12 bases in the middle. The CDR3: CASSPRAGTNEKLFF. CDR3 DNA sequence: TGTGCCAGCAGTCCCCGGGCGGGCACTAATGAAAAACTGTTTTTT.

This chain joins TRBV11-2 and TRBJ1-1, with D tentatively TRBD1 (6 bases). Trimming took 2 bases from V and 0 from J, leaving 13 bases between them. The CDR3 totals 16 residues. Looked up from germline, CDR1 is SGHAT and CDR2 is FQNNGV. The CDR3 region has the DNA TGTGCCAGCAGCTTAAGGTGGGGGCAGGTGAACACTGAAGCTTTCTTT. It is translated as CASSLRWGQVNTEAFF.

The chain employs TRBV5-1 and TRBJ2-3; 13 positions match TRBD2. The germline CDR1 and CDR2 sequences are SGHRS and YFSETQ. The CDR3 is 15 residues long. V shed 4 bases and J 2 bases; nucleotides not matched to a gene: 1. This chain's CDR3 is CASSGLAGDTDTQYF. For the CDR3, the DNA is TGCGCCAGCAGCGGACTAGCGGGAGACACAGATACGCAGTATTTT.